This T cell receptor beta chain was sequenced in a study of Ad26.COV2.S vaccination and SARS-CoV-2 variants (dated by TCRdb to the early 2020s). The study in broad terms: Vaccine-arm donors were drawn from COV1001, a multicentre, randomized, double-blind, placebo-controlled phase I-IIa trial of Ad26.COV2.S in healthy adults. Ad26.COV2.S was given intramuscularly at 5x10^10 or 1x10^11 viral particles, as a single shot or as two shots 56 days apart. TCRbeta repertoire sequencing was used to assess the specificity and breadth of SARS-CoV-2-reactive T cell receptors after Ad26.COV2.S vaccination. The TCR-sequenced set comprised approximately 32 samples: some 19 Ad26.COV2.S vaccine recipients, 5 placebo recipients and 8 SARS-CoV-2 convalescent individuals. Trial participants were randomized into five groups of five: low-dose or high-dose Ad26.COV2.S given once or twice, or placebo on both occasions. Throughout the experiments and outcome assessment, investigators stayed blinded to trial group allocation. On the study overall, not on this receptor specifically: Non-spike TCR breadth was comparable between vaccine and placebo recipients, consistent with the vaccine containing only spike. It was noted by the authors that total T cell responses may have been underestimated by the TCR breadth and depth analyses. Comparing responses between vaccine doses or regimens was not something the study was powered to do. After vaccination, substantial breadth of spike-specific CD8+ and CD4+ T cell responses was reported. Higher spike-specific TCR breadth was observed in Ad26.COV2.S recipients than in placebo recipients (P = 0.0014).

The sample's treatment or condition label, in plain terms: some 20 received Ad26.COV2.S at low or high dose, single or two shots; 5 received placebo; per-sample allocation not given. For vaccine and placebo recipients, the sequenced repertoires came from samples collected on day 63 after the first injection. Cohort 1b enrolled about two dozen adults aged 18-55 years at a single site in Boston, USA, between 29 July and 7 August 2020. Ad26.COV2.S was a replication-incompetent adenovirus type 26 vector expressing a prefusion-stabilized SARS-CoV-2 spike protein from the original Wuhan strain. In this sample, this clone turned up once. There is no known antigen for this receptor. The record has no base qualities; no much larger clone is one base away. From a lookup of the germline V gene, CDR1 and CDR2 are SGHTA and FQGTGA. From the cysteine up to the phenylalanine, the CDR3 has a length of 16 residues. Kept here is only the CDR3 DNA, which spans 48 bases and is read in frame from base 1. Clipping removes 1 base from V and 7 bases from J, with 9 as the unmatched junction base count.

TCRbeta CDR3 regions were sequenced with the immunoSEQ Assay. After extraction, genomic DNA underwent amplification by bias-controlled multiplex PCR, followed by high-throughput sequencing. Regarding the original processing steps: To quantify the absolute abundance of every unique TCRbeta CDR3 region, sequences were collapsed and filtered. T cell fraction was estimated by normalization of TCRbeta template counts to usable DNA, with usable DNA being measured through amplification of reference genes present in all nucleated cells. Repertoire TCRs were annotated as SARS-CoV-2-specific by exact matching of V gene, CDR3 amino acid sequence and J gene to a known reactive TCR set. MIRA supplied the reference SARS-CoV-2 TCR set, which was filtered for enrichment in COVID-19-positive ImmuneCODE repertoires so that public or cross-reactive TCRs were removed. Using the MIRA antigens, annotated TCRs were further analysed by specific ORF or by position within an ORF. Breadth was defined as annotated unique rearrangements over total unique productive rearrangements; depth was the summed frequency of those rearrangements. Group comparisons of TCR breadth used two-sided Wilcoxon rank-sum tests. What TCRdb holds here is the immuneACCESS table cut down to in-frame rearrangements. Part of the clones is not present; checked against another copy, under half of the missing clones reflect an unresolved V gene, and the others are unexplained. V, J and clone size were drawn from that table, and D and trimming were deduced from the DNA. Here the sample has about 400,000 clones; 83% occur a single time. Of the sample, just under 7.5% falls within the top ten clones.

The receptor's source is a person aged 18-65 years who received the Ad26.COV2.S COVID-19 vaccine or a placebo. This material consisted of peripheral blood, taken in a trial of Ad26.COV2.S vaccine versus placebo. The sequence joins TRBV7-3 to TRBJ2-1; TRBD2 lines up with 8 middle nucleotides. The sequenced DNA is TGTGCCAGCAGCTTAAGACCCACGGTAGCGGGAAATGAGCAGTTCTTC. The resulting protein is CASSLRPTVAGNEQFF.